A single sample gave rise to the 15 T cell receptor beta chains below, sequenced in a study of identical twins. TCRdb fed the 5' RACE reads into MiXCR, producing one record per CDR3 protein. Of about 220,000 distinct CDR3 sequences in the sample, roughly 10% were seen once. Specimen: memory (CD45RO+) T cells sorted from blood. Every receptor here comes from a woman aged 18-29 years in good health.

This chain joins TRBV10-1 and TRBJ2-5, with 7 bases matching TRBD2. This CDR3 spans 14 amino acids. In germline, CDR1 is WNHNN, CDR2 SYGVQD (reference sequence). V shed 1 base and J 3 bases; nucleotides not matched to a gene: 2. The CDR3 nucleotides are TGCGCCAGCAGTGAGTTTCGGGGGGAAGAGACCCAGTACTTC. It encodes CASSEFRGEETQYF.

This clonotype showed up just a few times. The chain joins TRBV11-3 to TRBJ2-2; 7 positions match TRBD1. Unmatched junction bases numbered 9, after V lost 3 bases and J lost 5 bases. Germline V gene data show CDR1 as SGHNT and CDR2 as YENEEA. This CDR3 is 16 amino acids long. The CDR3 nucleotides read TGTGCCAGCAGCTTCTCCGGGACAGTTATTACCGGGGAGCTGTTTTTT. Translation: CASSFSGTVITGELFF.

This clonotype was counted a few times. This chain's CDR3 is CASSRRGSETIQYF. The CDR3 DNA is TGCGCCAGCAGCCGGAGGGGATCCGAAACAATTCAGTACTTC. The rearrangement uses TRBV4-1 and TRBJ2-4, with D possibly matching TRBD2 (6 bases). V was trimmed by 4 bases and J by 10 bases, leaving 17 bases between them. Germline CDR1 is MGHRA and CDR2 is YSYEKL. The CDR3 runs to 14 residues.

This clonotype occurred many times. V and J are TRBV7-7 and TRBJ2-3; tentatively, D is TRBD1 (6 bases). The CDR3 extends over 15 amino acids. V was cut by 5 bases and J by 4 bases, with 16 bases left in between. The germline V gene has CDR1 SSHAT and CDR2 FNYEAQ (reference sequence). CDR3 bases: TGTGCCAGCAGCGAAACCGGGACACCCCCAGATACGCAGTATTTT. It yields the protein CASSETGTPPDTQYF.

The rearrangement links TRBV7-6 to TRBJ1-4, with a tentative D call TRBD1 (6 bases). CDR3 length: 15 residues. The germline V and J ends were trimmed by 4 bases and 3 bases, with 12 bases remaining between them. Germline V CDR1 and CDR2: SGHVS, FNYEAQ. CDR3 residues: CASSSRTAANEKLFF. For the CDR3, the DNA is TGTGCCAGCAGCTCGAGGACAGCTGCTAATGAAAAACTGTTTTTT.

The chain couples TRBV5-1 to TRBJ1-4; TRBD1 matches at 8 bases. V dropped 5 bases and J dropped 6; count of bases not matched to a gene: 6. Germline V gene sequence: CDR1 SGHRS, CDR2 YFSETQ. This CDR3 contains 14 residues. The CDR3 reads CASRAGTGYEKLFF. The CDR3 nucleotides are TGCGCCAGCAGGGCCGGGACAGGATATGAAAAACTGTTTTTT. Based on the CDR3 plus reference TRBV5-1 and TRBJ1-4, the full variable domain is KAGVTQTPRYLIKTRGQQVTLSCSPISGHRSVSWYQQTPGQGLQFLFEYFSETQRNKGNFPGRFSGRQFSNSRSEMNVSTLELGDSALYLCASRAGTGYEKLFFGSGTQLSVL.

This chain uses TRBV6-1 with TRBJ2-2; D is undetermined. The length of the CDR3 is 13 residues. Trimming removed 10 bases from V and 5 bases from J, with 14 bases in between. Per the germline V gene, CDR1 is MNHNS and CDR2 is SASEGT. The CDR3 DNA reads TGTGCCATTTACCTACCTGGGACCGGGGAGCTGTTTTTT. It translates to CAIYLPGTGELFF.

The V call is TRBV21-1, the J call TRBJ1-6. TRBV21-1 is flagged as a pseudogene. CDR3 length: 15 amino acids. Here the CDR3 reads CASTWVSSYNSPLHF. The CDR3 DNA is TGTGCCAGCACCTGGGTTAGCTCCTATAATTCACCCCTCCACTTT.

The rearrangement uses TRBV27 and TRBJ2-1, with 14 bases fitting TRBD2. Germline CDR1 is MNHEY and CDR2 is SMNVEV (reference sequence). Trimming cost V 4 bases and J 7 bases; bases outside gene matches: 12. The CDR3 runs 18 residues. CDR3: CASSSPGLAGERRNEQFF. The CDR3 DNA follows: TGTGCCAGCAGTTCCCCGGGACTAGCGGGAGAACGGAGAAATGAGCAGTTCTTC.

This clonotype was found a few times. The chain employs TRBV5-4 and TRBJ2-3, with 11 bases matching TRBD2. Germline assignment: CDR1 SGHNT and CDR2 YYREEE (reference sequence). This CDR3 contains 15 residues. V lost 4 bases and J lost 6; bases outside the gene matches: 7. CDR3 sequence reads: CASSVSGRAFDTQYF. CDR3 in DNA: TGTGCCAGCAGCGTTAGCGGGAGGGCCTTCGATACGCAGTATTTT. Filled out from reference TRBV5-4 and TRBJ2-3, the complete variable domain reads ETGVTQSPTHLIKTRGQQVTLRCSSQSGHNTVSWYQQALGQGPQFIFQYYREEENGRGNFPPRFSGLQFPNYSSELNVNALELDDSALYLCASSVSGRAFDTQYFGPGTRLTVL.

This clonotype was picked up many times. This chain links TRBV3-1 with TRBJ2-1, with TRBD2 matching over 11 bases. Trimming cost V 2 bases and J 5 bases; bases outside gene matches: 20. The CDR3 totals 21 residues. The germline V gene has CDR1 LGHDT and CDR2 YNNKEL (reference sequence). CDR3 sequence (DNA): TGTGCCAGCAGCCAAAATCCCGCTTGGACTAGCGGGCTGAAACGCAACAATGAGCAGTTCTTC. It specifies CASSQNPAWTSGLKRNNEQFF.

This clonotype was seen more than once but under ten times. V is TRBV10-2 and J is TRBJ2-3; TRBD2 matches at 11 bases. This CDR3 has 15 residues. Germline V gene lookup returns CDR1 WSHSY and CDR2 SAAADI. The trim removed 11 bases at V and 4 bases at J, leaving 11 bases unmatched. The chain's CDR3 is CASTGQLAGADTQYF. The CDR3, as DNA: TGCGCCTCCACAGGTCAACTAGCGGGGGCAGATACGCAGTATTTT.

This clonotype was observed many times. The CDR3 DNA follows: TGCAGTGCCCTCTCCGTTACGCAGTATTTT. Protein: CSALSVTQYF. This chain connects TRBV20-1 to TRBJ2-3, with D uncertain. Germline assignment: CDR1 DFQATT and CDR2 SNEGSKA (reference sequence). V was trimmed by 6 bases and J by 8 bases, leaving 9 bases between them. The CDR3 extends over 10 amino acids.

This clonotype has only a few counts. The chain is built from TRBV20-1 and TRBJ1-5; maybe TRBD1 (6 bases). Germline values: CDR1 DFQATT, CDR2 SNEGSKA (reference sequence). Trimming removed 4 bases from V and 3 bases from J, with 16 bases in between. The CDR3 is made up of 15 amino acids. The CDR3: CSANREGELNQPQHF. The CDR3 coding sequence is TGCAGTGCTAACAGGGAGGGTGAACTCAATCAGCCCCAGCATTTT.

The rearrangement links TRBV12-3 or TRBV12-4 to TRBJ1-2, with a tentative D call TRBD1 (6 bases). With 1 base removed from V and 1 base from J, the gap between germline ends came to 7 bases. This CDR3 spans 14 amino acids. The CDR3 bases are TGTGCCAGCAGTTTAGGGACAGTTAACTATGGCTACACCTTC. Amino acids: CASSLGTVNYGYTF.